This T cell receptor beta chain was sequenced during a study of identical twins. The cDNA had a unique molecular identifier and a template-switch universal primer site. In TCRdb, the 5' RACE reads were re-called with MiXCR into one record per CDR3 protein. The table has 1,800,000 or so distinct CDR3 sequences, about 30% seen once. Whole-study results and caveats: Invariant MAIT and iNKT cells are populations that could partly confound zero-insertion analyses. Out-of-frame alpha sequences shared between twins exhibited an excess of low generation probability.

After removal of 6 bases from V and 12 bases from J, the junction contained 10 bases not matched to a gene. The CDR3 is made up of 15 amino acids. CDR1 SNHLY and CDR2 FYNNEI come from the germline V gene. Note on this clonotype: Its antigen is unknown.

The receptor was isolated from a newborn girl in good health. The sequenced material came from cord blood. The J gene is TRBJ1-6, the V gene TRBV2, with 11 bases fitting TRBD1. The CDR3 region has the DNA TGTGCCAGCAGCCCCGGACAGGGGGCGACTTTACCCCTCCACTTT. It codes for CASSPGQGATLPLHF.